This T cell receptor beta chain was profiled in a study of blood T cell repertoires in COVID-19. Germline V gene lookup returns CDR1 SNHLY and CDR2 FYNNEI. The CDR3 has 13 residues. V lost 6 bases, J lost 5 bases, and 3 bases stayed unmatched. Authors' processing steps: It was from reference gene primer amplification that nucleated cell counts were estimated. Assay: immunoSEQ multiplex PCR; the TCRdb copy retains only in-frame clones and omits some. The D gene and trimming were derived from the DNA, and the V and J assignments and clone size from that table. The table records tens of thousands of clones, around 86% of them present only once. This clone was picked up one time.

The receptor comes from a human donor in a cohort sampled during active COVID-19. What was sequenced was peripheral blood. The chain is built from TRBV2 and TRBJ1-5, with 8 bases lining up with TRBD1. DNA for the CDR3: TGTGCCAGCAGAGCGACAGGGGATCAGCCCCAGCATTTT. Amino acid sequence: CASRATGDQPQHF. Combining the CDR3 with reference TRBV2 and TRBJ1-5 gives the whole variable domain EPEVTQTPSHQVTQMGQEVILRCVPISNHLYFYWYRQILGQKVEFLVSFYNNEISEKSEIFDDQFSVERPDGSNFTLKIRSTKLEDSAMYFCASRATGDQPQHFGDGTRLSIL.